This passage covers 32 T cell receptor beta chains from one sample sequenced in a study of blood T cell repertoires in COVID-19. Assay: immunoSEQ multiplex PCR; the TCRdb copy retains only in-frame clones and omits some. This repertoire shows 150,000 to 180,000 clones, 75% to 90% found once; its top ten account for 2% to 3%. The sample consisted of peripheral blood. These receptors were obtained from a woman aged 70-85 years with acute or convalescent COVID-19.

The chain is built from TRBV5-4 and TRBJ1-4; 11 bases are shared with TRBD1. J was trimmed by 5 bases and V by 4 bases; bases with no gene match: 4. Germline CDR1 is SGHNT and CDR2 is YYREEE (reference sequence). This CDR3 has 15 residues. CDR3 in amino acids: CASSTRTGGNEKLFF. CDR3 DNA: TGTGCCAGCAGCACCCGGACAGGGGGCAATGAAAAACTGTTTTTT.

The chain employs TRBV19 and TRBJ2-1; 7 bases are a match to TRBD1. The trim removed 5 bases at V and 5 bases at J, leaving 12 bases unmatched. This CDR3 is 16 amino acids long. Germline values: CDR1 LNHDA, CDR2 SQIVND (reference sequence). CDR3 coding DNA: TGTGCCAGTAGTCCCGGAGCTCTGACAGGGAACAATGAGCAGTTCTTC. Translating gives CASSPGALTGNNEQFF.

CDR3 region: CASSLVAGSNQPQHF. The CDR3 region has the DNA TGCGCCAGCAGCTTGGTTGCAGGGAGCAATCAGCCCCAGCATTTT. This chain connects TRBV5-1 to TRBJ1-5, with D tentatively TRBD1 (5 bases). V lost 0 bases, J lost 1 base, and 8 bases lay in between. The CDR3 has 15 amino acids. Germline V CDR1 and CDR2: SGHRS, YFSETQ.

CDR3 nucleotides: TGTGCCTGGAGTGGACAGGGGGCGCAGCCCCAGCATTTT. The encoded protein is CAWSGQGAQPQHF. The chain joins TRBV30 to TRBJ1-5, with 10 bases matching TRBD1. CDR1 is GTSNPN and CDR2 is SVGIG in the germline V gene (reference sequence). The V segment lost 1 base and the J segment 7 bases; nucleotides outside the gene matches: 1. CDR3 length: 13 amino acids.

CDR3 in amino acids: CASSQATGLAGARLETQYF. In DNA form, the CDR3 reads TGTGCCAGCAGCCAAGCCACGGGACTAGCGGGGGCGAGATTGGAGACCCAGTACTTC. The chain is built from TRBV3-1 (or the pseudogene TRBV3-2) and TRBJ2-5; TRBD2 aligns across 14 bases. This CDR3 is built from 19 residues. From germline, CDR1 is LGHDT and CDR2 YNNKEL (reference sequence). V lost 1 base and J lost 5; bases outside the gene matches: 12.

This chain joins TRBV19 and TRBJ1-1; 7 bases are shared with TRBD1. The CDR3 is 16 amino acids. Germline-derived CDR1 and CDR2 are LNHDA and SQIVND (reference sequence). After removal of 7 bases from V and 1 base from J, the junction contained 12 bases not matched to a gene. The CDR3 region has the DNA TGTGCCAGTACTACGAGAGGGGGCCTGTGGAACACTGAAGCTTTCTTT. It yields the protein CASTTRGGLWNTEAFF.

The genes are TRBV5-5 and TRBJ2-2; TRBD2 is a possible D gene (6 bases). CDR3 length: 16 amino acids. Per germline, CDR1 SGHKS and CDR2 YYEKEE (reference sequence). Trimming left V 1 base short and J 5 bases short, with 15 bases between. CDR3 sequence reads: CASSLFWEVRTGELFF. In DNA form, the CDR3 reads TGTGCCAGCAGCTTGTTTTGGGAGGTTAGGACCGGGGAGCTGTTTTTT.

CDR3 protein: CASSYVASGGYTF. The CDR3 DNA reads TGTGCCAGCAGTTACGTCGCCTCCGGTGGCTACACCTTC. The chain employs TRBV6-2 or TRBV6-3 and TRBJ1-2; no firm D call. CDR1 is MNHEY, CDR2 SVGEGT, per germline. V was cut by 2 bases and J by 7 bases, with 11 bases left in between. The CDR3 has 13 residues.

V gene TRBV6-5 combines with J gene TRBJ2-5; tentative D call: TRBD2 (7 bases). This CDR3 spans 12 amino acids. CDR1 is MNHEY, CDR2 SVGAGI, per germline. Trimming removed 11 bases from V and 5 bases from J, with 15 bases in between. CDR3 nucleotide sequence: TGTGCCCTGGGGGGGGCTTGGGAGACCCAGTACTTC. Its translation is CALGGAWETQYF.

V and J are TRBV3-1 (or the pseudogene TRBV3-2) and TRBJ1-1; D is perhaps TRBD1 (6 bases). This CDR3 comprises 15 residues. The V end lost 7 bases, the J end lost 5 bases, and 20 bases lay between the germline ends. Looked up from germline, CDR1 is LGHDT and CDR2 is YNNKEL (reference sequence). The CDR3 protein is CASNYLGGRRTEAFF. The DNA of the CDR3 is TGTGCCAGCAACTATCTGGGGGGGCGAAGGACTGAAGCTTTCTTT.

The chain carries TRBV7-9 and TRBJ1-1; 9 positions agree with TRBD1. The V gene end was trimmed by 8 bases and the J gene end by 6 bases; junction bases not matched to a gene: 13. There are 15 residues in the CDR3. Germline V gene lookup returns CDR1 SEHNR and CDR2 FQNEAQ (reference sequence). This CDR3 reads CASSTGGEGRAEAFF. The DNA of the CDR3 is TGTGCCAGCTCCACAGGGGGCGAGGGGAGGGCTGAAGCTTTCTTT. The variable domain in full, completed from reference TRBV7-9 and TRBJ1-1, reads DTGVSQNPRHKITKRGQNVTFRCDPISEHNRLYWYRQTLGQGPEFLTYFQNEAQLEKSRLLSDRFSAERPKGSFSTLEIQRTEQGDSAMYLCASSTGGEGRAEAFFGQGTRLTVV.

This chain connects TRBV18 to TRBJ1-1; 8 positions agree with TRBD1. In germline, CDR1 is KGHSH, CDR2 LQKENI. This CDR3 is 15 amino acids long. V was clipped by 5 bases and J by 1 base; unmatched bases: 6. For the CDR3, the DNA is TGTGCCAGCTCAAGTCAGGGGGCAGCGAACACTGAAGCTTTCTTT. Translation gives CASSSQGAANTEAFF.

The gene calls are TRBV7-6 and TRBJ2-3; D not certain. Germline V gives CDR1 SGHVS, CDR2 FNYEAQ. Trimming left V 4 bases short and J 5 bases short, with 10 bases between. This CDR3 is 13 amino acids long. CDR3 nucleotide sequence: TGTGCCAGCAGCTCTTACTATAAAGATACGCAGTATTTT. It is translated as CASSSYYKDTQYF.

CDR3 sequence (DNA): TGCGCCAGCAGCCAGGGAGGTTATACGCAGTATTTT. Translated, it gives CASSQGGYTQYF. This chain joins TRBV4-1 and TRBJ2-3, with D perhaps matching TRBD2 (6 bases). The V end lost 3 bases, the J end lost 7 bases, and 8 bases lay between the germline ends. Germline assignment: CDR1 MGHRA and CDR2 YSYEKL. The CDR3 length is 12 residues.

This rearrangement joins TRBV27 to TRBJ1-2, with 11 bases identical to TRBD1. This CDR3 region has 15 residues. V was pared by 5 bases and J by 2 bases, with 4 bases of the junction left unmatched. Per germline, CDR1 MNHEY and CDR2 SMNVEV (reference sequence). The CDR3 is CASSRGQGGNYGYTF. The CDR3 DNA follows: TGTGCCAGCAGTAGGGGACAGGGGGGGAACTATGGCTACACCTTC.

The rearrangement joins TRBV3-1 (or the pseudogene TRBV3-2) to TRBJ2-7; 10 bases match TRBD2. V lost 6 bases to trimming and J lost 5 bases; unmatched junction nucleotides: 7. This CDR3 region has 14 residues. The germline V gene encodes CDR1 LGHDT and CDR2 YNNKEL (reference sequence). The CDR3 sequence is CASSRSGGAHEQYF. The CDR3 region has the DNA TGTGCCAGCAGTCGAAGCGGGGGGGCCCACGAGCAGTACTTC.

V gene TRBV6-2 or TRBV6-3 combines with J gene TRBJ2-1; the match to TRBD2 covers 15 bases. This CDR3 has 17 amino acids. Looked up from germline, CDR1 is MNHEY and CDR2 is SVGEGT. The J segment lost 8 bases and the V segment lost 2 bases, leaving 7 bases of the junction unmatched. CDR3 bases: TGTGCCAGCAGTTACGGGACTAGCGGGGGGCCCGGTGATGAGCAGTTCTTC. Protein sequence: CASSYGTSGGPGDEQFF.

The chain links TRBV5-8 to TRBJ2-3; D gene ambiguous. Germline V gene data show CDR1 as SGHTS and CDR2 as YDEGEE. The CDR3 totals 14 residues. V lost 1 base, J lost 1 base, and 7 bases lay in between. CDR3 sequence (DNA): TGTGCCAGCAGCTTGTGGCAGGGCACAGATACGCAGTATTTT. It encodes CASSLWQGTDTQYF. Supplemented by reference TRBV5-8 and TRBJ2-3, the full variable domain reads EAGVTQSPTHLIKTRGQQATLRCSPISGHTSVYWYQQALGLGLQFLLWYDEGEERNRGNFPPRFSGRQFPNYSSELNVNALELEDSALYLCASSLWQGTDTQYFGPGTRLTVL.

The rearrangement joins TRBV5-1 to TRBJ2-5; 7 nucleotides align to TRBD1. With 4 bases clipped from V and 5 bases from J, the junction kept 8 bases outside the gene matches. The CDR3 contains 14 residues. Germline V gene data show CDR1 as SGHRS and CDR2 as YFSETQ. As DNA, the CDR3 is TGCGCCAGCAGCGCCGGGACAGAAGGGGAGACCCAGTACTTC. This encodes CASSAGTEGETQYF. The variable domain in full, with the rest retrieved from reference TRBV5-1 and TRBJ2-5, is KAGVTQTPRYLIKTRGQQVTLSCSPISGHRSVSWYQQTPGQGLQFLFEYFSETQRNKGNFPGRFSGRQFSNSRSEMNVSTLELGDSALYLCASSAGTEGETQYFGPGTRLLVL.

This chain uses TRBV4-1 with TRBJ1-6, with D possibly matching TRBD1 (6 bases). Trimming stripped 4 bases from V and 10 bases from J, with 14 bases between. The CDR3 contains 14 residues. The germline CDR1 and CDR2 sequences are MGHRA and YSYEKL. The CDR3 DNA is TGCGCCAGCAGCCGGGCACAGGGCGAATCACCCCTCCACTTT. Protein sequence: CASSRAQGESPLHF.

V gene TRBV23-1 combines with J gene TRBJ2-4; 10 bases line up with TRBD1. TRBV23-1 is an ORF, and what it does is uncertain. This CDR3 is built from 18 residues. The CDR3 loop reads CPVDPGQGSQGAKNIQYF. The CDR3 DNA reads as TGCCCCGTAGACCCGGGACAGGGGAGTCAAGGGGCCAAAAACATTCAGTACTTC.

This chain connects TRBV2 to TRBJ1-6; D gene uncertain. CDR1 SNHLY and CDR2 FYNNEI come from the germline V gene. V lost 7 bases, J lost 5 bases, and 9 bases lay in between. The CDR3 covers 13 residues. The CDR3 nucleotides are TGTGCCAGCAAGCAGGAAAATAATTCACCCCTCCACTTT. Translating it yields CASKQENNSPLHF.

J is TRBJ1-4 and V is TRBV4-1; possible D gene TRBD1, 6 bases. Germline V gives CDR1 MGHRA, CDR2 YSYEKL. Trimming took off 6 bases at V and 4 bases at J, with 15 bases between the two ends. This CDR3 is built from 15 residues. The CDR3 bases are TGCGCCAGCAGTCCCAGGGGACGGTTTAATGAAAAACTGTTTTTT. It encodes CASSPRGRFNEKLFF.

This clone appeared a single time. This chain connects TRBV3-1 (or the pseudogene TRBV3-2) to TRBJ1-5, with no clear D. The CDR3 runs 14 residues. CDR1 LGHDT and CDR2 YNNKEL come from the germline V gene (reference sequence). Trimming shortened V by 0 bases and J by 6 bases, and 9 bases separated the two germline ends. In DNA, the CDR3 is TGTGCCAGCAGCCAAGATCGGGGTTTTCAGCCCCAGCATTTT. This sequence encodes CASSQDRGFQPQHF.

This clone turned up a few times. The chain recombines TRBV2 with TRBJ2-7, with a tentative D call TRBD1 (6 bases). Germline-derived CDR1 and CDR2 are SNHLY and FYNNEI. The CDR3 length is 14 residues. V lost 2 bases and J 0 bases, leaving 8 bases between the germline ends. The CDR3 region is CASSEQGPSYEQYF. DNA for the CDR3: TGTGCCAGCAGTGAACAGGGGCCCTCCTACGAGCAGTACTTC.

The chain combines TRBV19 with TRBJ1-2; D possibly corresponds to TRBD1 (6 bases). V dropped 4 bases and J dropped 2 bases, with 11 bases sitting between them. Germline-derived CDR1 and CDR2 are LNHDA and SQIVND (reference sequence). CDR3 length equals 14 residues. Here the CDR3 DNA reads TGTGCCAGTAGTAAGGGACACCTGAACTATGGCTACACCTTC. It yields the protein CASSKGHLNYGYTF.

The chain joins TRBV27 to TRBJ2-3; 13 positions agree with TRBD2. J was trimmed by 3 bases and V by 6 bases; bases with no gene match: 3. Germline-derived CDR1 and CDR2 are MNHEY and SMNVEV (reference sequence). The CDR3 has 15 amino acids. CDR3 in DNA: TGTGCCAGCAGCGGGGGACTAGCGGGGACAGATACGCAGTATTTT. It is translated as CASSGGLAGTDTQYF.

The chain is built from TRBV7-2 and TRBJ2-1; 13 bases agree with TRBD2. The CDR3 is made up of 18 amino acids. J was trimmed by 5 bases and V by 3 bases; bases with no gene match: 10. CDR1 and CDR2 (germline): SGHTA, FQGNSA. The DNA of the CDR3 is TGTGCCAGCAGCTTGGGACTAGCGGGGTCTCGCCTAAACAATGAGCAGTTCTTC. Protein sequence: CASSLGLAGSRLNNEQFF.

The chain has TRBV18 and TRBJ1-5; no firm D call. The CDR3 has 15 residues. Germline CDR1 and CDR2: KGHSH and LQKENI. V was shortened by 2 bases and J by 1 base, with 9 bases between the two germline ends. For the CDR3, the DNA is TGTGCCAGCTCACCAAATGAGGGCAGCAATCAGCCCCAGCATTTT. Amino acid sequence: CASSPNEGSNQPQHF.

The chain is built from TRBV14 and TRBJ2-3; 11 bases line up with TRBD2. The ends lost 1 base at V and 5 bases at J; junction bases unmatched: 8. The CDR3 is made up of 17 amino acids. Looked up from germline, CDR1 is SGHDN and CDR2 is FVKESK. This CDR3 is CASSQVAGGTGRDTQYF. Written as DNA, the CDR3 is TGTGCCAGCAGCCAAGTAGCGGGAGGGACAGGGAGAGATACGCAGTATTTT. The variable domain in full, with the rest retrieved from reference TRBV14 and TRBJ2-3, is EAGVTQFPSHSVIEKGQTVTLRCDPISGHDNLYWYRRVMGKEIKFLLHFVKESKQDESGMPNNRFLAERTGGTYSTLKVQPAELEDSGVYFCASSQVAGGTGRDTQYFGPGTRLTVL.

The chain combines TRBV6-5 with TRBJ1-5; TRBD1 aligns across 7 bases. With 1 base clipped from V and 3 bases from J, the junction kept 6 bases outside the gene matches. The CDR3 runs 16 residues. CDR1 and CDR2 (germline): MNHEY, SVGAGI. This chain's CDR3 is CASSYWTGQINQPQHF. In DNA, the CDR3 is TGTGCCAGCAGTTACTGGACGGGACAGATCAATCAGCCCCAGCATTTT.

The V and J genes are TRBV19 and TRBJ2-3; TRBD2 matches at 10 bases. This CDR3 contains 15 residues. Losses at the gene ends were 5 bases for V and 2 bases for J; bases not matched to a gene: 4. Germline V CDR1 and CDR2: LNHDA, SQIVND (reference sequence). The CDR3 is CASSGAGGLTDTQYF. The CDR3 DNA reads TGTGCCAGTAGTGGAGCGGGGGGGCTCACAGATACGCAGTATTTT.